Here is one T cell receptor (beta chain) with its context. V was pared by 6 bases and J by 6 bases, with 8 bases of the junction left unmatched. The CDR3 is 16 residues long. Germline V gives CDR1 SGHAT, CDR2 FQDESV (reference sequence). The data belong to a study of T cells in Graves' hyperthyroidism and ophthalmopathy. Researchers took RNA transcripts and amplified the TCR beta CDR3 regions from them. HTBI primers were the set used in a first-round RT-PCR of the TCR CDR3. MiXCR was run by TCRdb on the multiplex PCR reads, yielding one entry per CDR3 protein. The sample carries approximately 210,000 distinct CDR3 sequences, approximately 17% recorded once.

This chain uses TRBV11-1 with TRBJ2-2, with 12 bases identical to TRBD2. Specimen: blood. The sequence was collected from a man over 45 with Graves' hyperthyroidism. The CDR3 region is CASSSQTSGSAGELFF. The CDR3 bases are TGTGCCAGCAGTTCCCAGACTAGCGGGAGTGCCGGGGAGCTGTTTTTT. The full variable domain, rest sourced from reference TRBV11-1 and TRBJ2-2, is EAEVAQSPRYKITEKSQAVAFWCDPISGHATLYWYRQILGQGPELLVQFQDESVVDDSQLPKDRFSAERLKGVDSTLKIQPAELGDSAMYLCASSSQTSGSAGELFFGEGSRLTVL.